This TCR beta chain was sequenced for a study of tumor-infiltrating lymphocytes in primary liver carcinoma. Study results and limitations: Between tumor regions, pairs overlapped more than tumor-adjacent and tumor-blood pairs did.

From about 0.45 ug total RNA, TCR beta cDNA was generated with a primer in the constant region. Each TCR beta library was derived from three nested multiplex PCR rounds that employed slightly modified ARM-PCR. Running ten to eleven cycles apiece, the first two PCR rounds relied on TRBV1-TRBV30 forward primers together with a C-beta reverse primer. In TCRdb, the multiplex PCR reads were re-called with MiXCR into one record per CDR3 protein. The sample lists roughly 100,000 distinct CDR3 sequences, around 80% occurring once. A remark on this clonotype: Its specificity is not known. Its ends do not fully match the called genes, so a read error is possible.

Germline-derived CDR1 and CDR2 are SQVTM and ANQGSEA. CDR3 size: 14 residues. DNA and RNA were both co-extracted from about 19-30 mg of bulk tissue that had not been sorted. Each tumor was sampled at four poles and its centre. V and J are TRBV29-1 and TRBJ1-1; D is uncertain. The specimen was liver tumor tissue from sampling region 3. Specified subset: tumor region T3, left-lateral pole. The receptor comes from a middle-aged man with primary liver carcinoma and hepatitis B virus infection. The CDR3 here is CSVEDERANTEAFF. CDR3 sequence (DNA): TGTAGCGTTGAAGATGAGAGAGCTAACACTGAAGCTTTCTTT.